Below are 14 T cell receptor beta chains sequenced from a single sample in a study of tumour-infiltrating T cells in Burkitt lymphoma. The method was immunoSEQ multiplex PCR; TCRdb's version includes in-frame clones alone and lacks a portion of them. The table records a few thousand clones, roughly 13% of them present only once. Sequencing was done on a sample of tumor tissue. These receptors came from a human donor with Burkitt lymphoma.

This rearrangement joins TRBV10-3 to TRBJ1-5; D unclear. The germline gives CDR1 ENHRY, CDR2 SYGVKD. The V and J ends lost 4 bases and 4 bases respectively, with 8 bases between them. The CDR3 runs 13 residues. The CDR3, as DNA: TGTGCCATCAGTGTCACGGGGAATCAGCCCCAGCATTTT. Translated: CAISVTGNQPQHF.

With respect to this clone: Its ends do not fully match the called genes, so a read error is possible. V is TRBV29-1 and J is TRBJ1-2, with D tentatively TRBD1 (6 bases). The germline V gene has CDR1 SQVTM and CDR2 ANQGSEA. CDR3 length equals 10 residues. The DNA of the CDR3 is TGCAGCGTTGGAGGTGGGGGGCTCTCCTTC. Amino acids: CSVGGGGLSF. Using reference TRBV29-1 and TRBJ1-2 for the parts outside the CDR3, the full variable domain is SAVISQKPSRDICQRGTSLTIQCQVDSQVTMMFWYRQQPGQSLTLIATANQGSEATYESGFVIDKFPISRPNLTFSTLTVSNMSPEDSSIYLCSVGGGGLSFGSGTRLTVV.

The V call is TRBV28, the J call TRBJ1-2, with a tentative D call TRBD1 (6 bases). V was trimmed by 4 bases and J by 1 base, leaving 13 bases between them. This CDR3 has 15 amino acids. CDR1 and CDR2 (germline): MDHEN, SYDVKM. The CDR3: CASSSTDSFNYGYTF. For the CDR3, the DNA is TGTGCCAGCAGTTCCACGGACAGCTTTAACTATGGCTACACCTTC.

This clone was seen a few times. The rearrangement uses TRBV2 and TRBJ2-3; 10 nucleotides line up with TRBD2. V dropped 6 bases and J dropped 5; count of bases not matched to a gene: 8. Germline assignment: CDR1 SNHLY and CDR2 FYNNEI. The CDR3 contains 15 residues. Here the CDR3 reads CASRRASGGLDTQYF. CDR3 nucleotide sequence: TGTGCCAGCAGGCGCGCTAGCGGGGGTTTAGATACGCAGTATTTT. Full variable domain (rest looked up from reference TRBV2 and TRBJ2-3): EPEVTQTPSHQVTQMGQEVILRCVPISNHLYFYWYRQILGQKVEFLVSFYNNEISEKSEIFDDQFSVERPDGSNFTLKIRSTKLEDSAMYFCASRRASGGLDTQYFGPGTRLTVL.

V is TRBV7-3 and J is TRBJ1-1; D may be TRBD1 (6 bases). This CDR3 has 14 residues. Trimming cost V 5 bases and J 4 bases, with 14 bases left between them. The germline CDR1 and CDR2 sequences are SGHTA and FQGTGA. The CDR3 region is CASSPGRGSTEAFF. CDR3 nucleotide sequence: TGTGCCAGCAGCCCAGGGAGGGGGAGCACTGAAGCTTTCTTT. The entire variable domain, with the rest obtained from reference TRBV7-3 and TRBJ1-1, is as follows: GAGVSQTPSNKVTEKGKYVELRCDPISGHTALYWYRQSLGQGPEFLIYFQGTGAADDSGLPNDRFFAVRPEGSVSTLKIQRTERGDSAVYLCASSPGRGSTEAFFGQGTRLTVV.

The genes are TRBV27 and TRBJ2-1; D gene uncertain. The germline gives CDR1 MNHEY, CDR2 SMNVEV (reference sequence). The V and J ends lost 6 bases and 3 bases respectively, with 6 bases between them. This CDR3 is 12 amino acids long. The CDR3 nucleotides read TGTGCCAGCAGACACAACTACAATGAGCAGTTCTTC. Translated, it gives CASRHNYNEQFF.

This clone was seen a handful of times. This specimen includes other DNA sequences encoding the same CDR3. The chain couples TRBV7-9 to TRBJ2-2; TRBD1 aligns across 12 bases. The CDR3 length is 16 residues. Germline assignment: CDR1 SEHNR and CDR2 FQNEAQ (reference sequence). Trimming at V came to 7 bases and at J to 4 bases, leaving 7 bases not matched to a gene. For the CDR3, the DNA is TGTGCCAGCACCCCCGGGACAGGGGGCGTCACCGGGGAGCTGTTTTTT. This codes for CASTPGTGGVTGELFF.

This clone was counted only a few times. The J gene is TRBJ2-7, the V gene TRBV28; weak D call: TRBD2 (6 bases). Trimming cost V 2 bases and J 2 bases, with 10 bases left between them. This CDR3 has 14 amino acids. Germline assignment: CDR1 MDHEN and CDR2 SYDVKM. DNA for the CDR3: TGTGCCAGCAGTTTACGGGGGATCGCCTACGAGCAGTACTTC. It translates to CASSLRGIAYEQYF.

In the case of this clone: Mismatch with germline at one junction end may stem from a read error. The chain has TRBV5-1 and TRBJ2-2, with TRBD1 identical over 9 bases. Germline CDR1 and CDR2: SGHRS and YFSETQ. There are 16 residues in the CDR3. CDR3 sequence (DNA): TGCGCCAGTAGCTTGATTGGGACAGGGATAGCCGGGGAGCTGTTTTTT. Amino acids: CASSLIGTGIAGELFF.

This clone was seen a handful of times. V is TRBV13 and J is TRBJ1-1, with D possibly matching TRBD1 (5 bases). The germline CDR1 and CDR2 sequences are PRHDT and FYEKMQ (reference sequence). V lost 5 bases to trimming and J lost 4 bases, with 14 bases between them. The CDR3 length is 14 residues. The DNA of the CDR3 is TGTGCCAGCAGCGTTTGGTCTGGGGGCACTGAAGCTTTCTTT. Its translation is CASSVWSGGTEAFF.

The chain uses TRBV19 and TRBJ2-1, with 7 bases identical to TRBD1. The CDR3 is 14 residues long. Germline loops: CDR1 LNHDA, CDR2 SQIVND (reference sequence). The junction had 13 bases not matched to a gene; V was cut back by 8 bases and J by 9 bases. CDR3 nucleotide sequence: TGTGCCAGTGGGGCCCCACAGGGGTGGGGTGAGCAGTTCTTC. It codes for CASGAPQGWGEQFF. The complete variable domain, with remaining parts taken from reference TRBV19 and TRBJ2-1, reads DGGITQSPKYLFRKEGQNVTLSCEQNLNHDAMYWYRQDPGQGLRLIYYSQIVNDFQKGDIAEGYSVSREKKESFPLTVTSAQKNPTAFYLCASGAPQGWGEQFFGPGTRLTVL.

This clone was observed a few times. The chain carries TRBV5-1 and TRBJ2-3; 7 bases align to TRBD1. Germline assignment: CDR1 SGHRS and CDR2 YFSETQ. The V and J ends lost 0 bases and 0 bases, in that order; junction bases with no gene match: 4. CDR3 length: 16 amino acids. The CDR3 DNA reads as TGCGCCAGCAGCTTGGTAAGGACAGGTAGCACAGATACGCAGTATTTT. It translates to CASSLVRTGSTDTQYF.

The chain uses TRBV5-6 and TRBJ2-4; D perhaps matches TRBD1 (6 bases). CDR3 size: 14 residues. The germline V gene encodes CDR1 SGHDT and CDR2 YYEEEE. Between the trimmed V and J ends, which lost 4 bases and 0 bases, there was a span of 8 bases. The CDR3 DNA reads TGTGCCAGCAGCCTCAGGGGAGCCAAAAACATTCAGTACTTC. This sequence encodes CASSLRGAKNIQYF. Filled out from reference TRBV5-6 and TRBJ2-4, the complete variable domain reads DAGVTQSPTHLIKTRGQQVTLRCSPKSGHDTVSWYQQALGQGPQFIFQYYEEEERQRGNFPDRFSGHQFPNYSSELNVNALLLGDSALYLCASSLRGAKNIQYFGAGTRLSVL.

V is TRBV11-2 and J is TRBJ2-7; no reliable D call. This CDR3 has 12 residues. Trimming stripped 2 bases from V and 4 bases from J, with 6 bases between. Per the germline V gene, CDR1 is SGHAT and CDR2 is FQNNGV. The DNA for the CDR3 is TGTGCCAGCAGCTTACTACGATACGAGCAGTACTTC. This gives the protein CASSLLRYEQYF. The full variable domain, in which reference TRBV11-2 and TRBJ2-7 provide the parts outside the CDR3, is EAGVAQSPRYKIIEKRQSVAFWCNPISGHATLYWYQQILGQGPKLLIQFQNNGVVDDSQLPKDRFSAERLKGVDSTLKIQPAKLEDSAVYLCASSLLRYEQYFGPGTRLTVT.